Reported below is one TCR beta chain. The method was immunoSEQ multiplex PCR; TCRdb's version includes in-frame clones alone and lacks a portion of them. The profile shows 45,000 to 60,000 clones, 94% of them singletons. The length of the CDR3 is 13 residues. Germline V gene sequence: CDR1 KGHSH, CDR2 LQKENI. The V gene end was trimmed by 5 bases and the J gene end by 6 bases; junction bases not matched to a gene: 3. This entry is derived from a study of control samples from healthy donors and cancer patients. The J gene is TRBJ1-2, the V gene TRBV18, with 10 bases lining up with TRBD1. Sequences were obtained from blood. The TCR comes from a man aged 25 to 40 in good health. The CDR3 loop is CASSATGGHGYTF. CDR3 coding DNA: TGTGCCAGCTCAGCGACAGGGGGCCATGGCTACACCTTC.